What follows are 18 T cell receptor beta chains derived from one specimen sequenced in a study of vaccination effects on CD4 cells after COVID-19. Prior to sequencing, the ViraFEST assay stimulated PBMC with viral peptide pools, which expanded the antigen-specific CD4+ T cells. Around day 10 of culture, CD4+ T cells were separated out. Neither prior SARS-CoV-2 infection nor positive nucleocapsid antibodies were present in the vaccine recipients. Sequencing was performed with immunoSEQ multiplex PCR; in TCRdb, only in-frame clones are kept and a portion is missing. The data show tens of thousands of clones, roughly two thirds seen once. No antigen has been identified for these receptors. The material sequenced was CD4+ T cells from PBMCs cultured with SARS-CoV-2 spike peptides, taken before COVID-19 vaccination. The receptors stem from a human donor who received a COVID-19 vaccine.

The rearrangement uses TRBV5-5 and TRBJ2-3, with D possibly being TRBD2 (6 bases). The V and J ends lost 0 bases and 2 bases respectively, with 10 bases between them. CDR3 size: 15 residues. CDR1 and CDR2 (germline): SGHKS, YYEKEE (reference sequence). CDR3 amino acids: CASSLVLATTDTQYF. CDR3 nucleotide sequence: TGTGCCAGCAGCTTGGTCCTAGCGACCACAGATACGCAGTATTTT.

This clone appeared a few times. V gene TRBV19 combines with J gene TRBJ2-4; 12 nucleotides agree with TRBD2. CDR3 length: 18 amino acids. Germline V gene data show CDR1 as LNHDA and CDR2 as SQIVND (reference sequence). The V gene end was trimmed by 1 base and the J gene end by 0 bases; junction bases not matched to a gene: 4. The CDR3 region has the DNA TGTGCCAGTAGTATAGGTGGGGGACTAGCGGGAGCCAAAAACATTCAGTACTTC. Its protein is CASSIGGGLAGAKNIQYF. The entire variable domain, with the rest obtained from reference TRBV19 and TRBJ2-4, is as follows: DGGITQSPKYLFRKEGQNVTLSCEQNLNHDAMYWYRQDPGQGLRLIYYSQIVNDFQKGDIAEGYSVSREKKESFPLTVTSAQKNPTAFYLCASSIGGGLAGAKNIQYFGAGTRLSVL.

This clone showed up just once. CDR3 amino acids: CASSQFLDTEAFF. CDR3 sequence (DNA): TGTGCCAGCAGCCAGTTCTTGGACACTGAAGCTTTCTTT. The chain employs TRBV4-2 and TRBJ1-1; D unresolved. This CDR3 has 13 residues. The V and J ends lost 3 bases and 3 bases respectively, with 8 bases between them. In germline, CDR1 is LGHNA, CDR2 YNFKEQ.

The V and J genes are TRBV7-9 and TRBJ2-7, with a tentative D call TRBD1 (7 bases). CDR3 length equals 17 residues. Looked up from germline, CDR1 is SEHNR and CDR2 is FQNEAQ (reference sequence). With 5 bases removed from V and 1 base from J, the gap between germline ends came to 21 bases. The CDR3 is CASSPVTGEDRSYEQYF. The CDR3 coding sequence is TGTGCCAGCAGCCCAGTCACGGGGGAGGACAGGTCCTACGAGCAGTACTTC. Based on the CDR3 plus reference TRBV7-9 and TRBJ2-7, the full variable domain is DTGVSQNPRHKITKRGQNVTFRCDPISEHNRLYWYRQTLGQGPEFLTYFQNEAQLEKSRLLSDRFSAERPKGSFSTLEIQRTEQGDSAMYLCASSPVTGEDRSYEQYFGPGTRLTVT.

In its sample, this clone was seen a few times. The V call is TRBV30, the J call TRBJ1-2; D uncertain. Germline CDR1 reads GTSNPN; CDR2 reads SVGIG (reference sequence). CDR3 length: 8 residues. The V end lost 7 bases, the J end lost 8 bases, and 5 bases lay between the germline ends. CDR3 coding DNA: TGTGCCTTAGACGGCTACACCTTC. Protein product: CALDGYTF.

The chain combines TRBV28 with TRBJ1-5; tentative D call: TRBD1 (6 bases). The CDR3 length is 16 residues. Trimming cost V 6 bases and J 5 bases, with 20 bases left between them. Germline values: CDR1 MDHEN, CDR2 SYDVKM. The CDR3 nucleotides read TGTGCCAGCAGACATCAAACAGGGAAGGGCTATCAGCCCCAGCATTTT. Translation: CASRHQTGKGYQPQHF.

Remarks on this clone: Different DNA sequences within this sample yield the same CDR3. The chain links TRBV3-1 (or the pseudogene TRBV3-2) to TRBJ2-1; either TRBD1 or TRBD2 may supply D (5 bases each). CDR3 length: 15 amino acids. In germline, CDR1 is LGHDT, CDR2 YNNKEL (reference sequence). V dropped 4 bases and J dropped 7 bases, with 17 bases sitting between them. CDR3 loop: CASSRRDERPNEQFF. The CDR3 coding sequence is TGTGCCAGCAGCCGACGGGACGAACGACCTAATGAGCAGTTCTTC.

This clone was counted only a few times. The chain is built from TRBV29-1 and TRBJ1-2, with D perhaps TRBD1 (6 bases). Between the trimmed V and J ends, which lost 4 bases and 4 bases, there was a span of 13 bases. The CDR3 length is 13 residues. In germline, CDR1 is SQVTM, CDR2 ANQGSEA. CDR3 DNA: TGCAGCGTTGGCGAGACAGGCCTCTATGGCTACACCTTC. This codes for CSVGETGLYGYTF.

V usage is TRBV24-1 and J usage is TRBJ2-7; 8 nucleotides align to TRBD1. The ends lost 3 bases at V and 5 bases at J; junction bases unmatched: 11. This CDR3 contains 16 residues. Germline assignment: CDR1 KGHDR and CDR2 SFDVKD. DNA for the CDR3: TGTGCCACCAGTGATAGTAAGGCAGGGGGCAACAACGAGCAGTACTTC. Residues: CATSDSKAGGNNEQYF.

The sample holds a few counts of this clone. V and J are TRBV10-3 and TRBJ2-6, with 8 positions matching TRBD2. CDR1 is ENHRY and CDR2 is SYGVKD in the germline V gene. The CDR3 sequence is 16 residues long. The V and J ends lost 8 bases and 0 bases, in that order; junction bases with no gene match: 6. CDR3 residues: CAISGLAGSGANVLTF. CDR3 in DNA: TGTGCCATCTCGGGCCTAGCGGGCTCTGGGGCCAACGTCCTGACTTTC.

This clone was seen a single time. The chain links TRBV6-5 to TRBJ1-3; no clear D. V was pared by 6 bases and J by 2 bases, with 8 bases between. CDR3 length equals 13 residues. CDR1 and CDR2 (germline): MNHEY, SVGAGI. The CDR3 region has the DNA TGTGCCAGCAGCCAGGTCCCTGGAAACACCATATATTTT. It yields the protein CASSQVPGNTIYF.

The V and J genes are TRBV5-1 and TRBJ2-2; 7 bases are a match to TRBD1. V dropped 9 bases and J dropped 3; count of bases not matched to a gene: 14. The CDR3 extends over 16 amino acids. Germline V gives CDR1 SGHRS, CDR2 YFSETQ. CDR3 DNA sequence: TGCGCCACCAAGGAAGGGGGCCTAATAGACACCGGGGAGCTGTTTTTT. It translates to CATKEGGLIDTGELFF.

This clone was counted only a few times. The CDR3 sequence is CASSDSVGGRVNSPLHF. The CDR3 region has the DNA TGTGCCAGCAGTGACTCGGTTGGGGGCAGGGTTAACTCACCCCTCCACTTT. The rearrangement links TRBV2 to TRBJ1-6, with D possibly TRBD1 on 6 matching bases. The CDR3 consists of 17 residues. The V gene's germline CDR1 is SNHLY and CDR2 FYNNEI. V was clipped by 3 bases and J by 10 bases, with 22 bases between them.

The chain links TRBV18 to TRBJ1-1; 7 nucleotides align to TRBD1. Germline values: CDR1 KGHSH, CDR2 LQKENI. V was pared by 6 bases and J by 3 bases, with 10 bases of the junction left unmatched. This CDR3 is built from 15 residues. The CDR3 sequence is CASSQSRGLYTEAFF. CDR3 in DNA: TGTGCCAGCTCCCAATCAAGGGGGCTATACACTGAAGCTTTCTTT.

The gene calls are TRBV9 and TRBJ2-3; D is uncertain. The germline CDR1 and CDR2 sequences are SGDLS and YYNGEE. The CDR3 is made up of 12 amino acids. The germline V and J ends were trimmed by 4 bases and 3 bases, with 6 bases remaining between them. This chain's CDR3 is CASSPHTDTQYF. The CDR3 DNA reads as TGTGCCAGCAGCCCCCATACAGATACGCAGTATTTT.

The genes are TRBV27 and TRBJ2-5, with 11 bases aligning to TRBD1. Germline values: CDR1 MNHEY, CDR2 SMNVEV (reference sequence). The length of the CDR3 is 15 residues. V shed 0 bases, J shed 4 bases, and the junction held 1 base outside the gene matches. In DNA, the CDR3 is TGTGCCAGCAGTTTATCGGGGACAGGGGGAGAGACCCAGTACTTC. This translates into CASSLSGTGGETQYF.

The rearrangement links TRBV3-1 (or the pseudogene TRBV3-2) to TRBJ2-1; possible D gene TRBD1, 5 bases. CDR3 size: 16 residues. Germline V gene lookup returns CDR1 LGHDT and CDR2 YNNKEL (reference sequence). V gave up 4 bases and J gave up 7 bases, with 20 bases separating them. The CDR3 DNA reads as TGTGCCAGCAGCCGGACGGACAATCTGGGTCCGAATGAGCAGTTCTTC. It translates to CASSRTDNLGPNEQFF.

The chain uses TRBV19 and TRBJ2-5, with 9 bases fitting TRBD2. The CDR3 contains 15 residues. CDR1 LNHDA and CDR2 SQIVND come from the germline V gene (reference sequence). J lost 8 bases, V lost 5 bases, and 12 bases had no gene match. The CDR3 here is CASSPLAGGGGTQYF. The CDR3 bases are TGTGCCAGTAGTCCCCTCGCGGGGGGGGGAGGAACCCAGTACTTC.